This TCR beta chain was sequenced in a study of blood T cells in healthy people across ages. Study observations and caveats: In long-lived donors, naive CD4+ cell counts and diversity exceeded those of aged donors.

Only one count was recorded for this clonotype. Antigen unknown. A J-beta primer mix and a sample-barcoded 5' primer were used in a second PCR of roughly 7 to 12 cycles. The template-switch adaptor was a 5' adaptor with 12 random nucleotides. It tagged each cDNA molecule. All samples gave at least 2.5 million CDR3-containing paired-end reads. TCRdb recomputed calls from the 5' RACE reads with MiXCR, one row per CDR3 protein. The sample yields about 970,000 distinct CDR3 sequences, roughly 51% seen once. The CDR3 spans 14 residues. The germline CDR1 and CDR2 sequences are SGHDT and YYEEEE. Trimming removed 9 bases at V and 6 bases at J, with 22 bases between.

This clonotype originated in a woman aged 55 to 70 in good health. The sequencing input was blood. This rearrangement joins TRBV5-6 to TRBJ2-7; possibly TRBD2 for D (5 bases). The CDR3 nucleotides read TGTGCCACCCGCCCTAGCTTACTGATTAGCGAGCAGTACTTC. Protein sequence: CATRPSLLISEQYF.